The 13 T cell receptor beta chains given below trace back to one sample, sequenced in a study of blood T cell repertoires in COVID-19 (dated by TCRdb to the early 2020s). Library method: the immunoSEQ multiplex PCR assay. TCRdb holds this immuneACCESS table with in-frame rearrangements only. Some clones are missing; in checked studies, unresolved V genes explain under half, and the rest has no known cause. The sample table contains 150,000 or so clones; only one count was recorded for 84% of them. Of the sample, 4% is held by the ten largest clones. Source material: peripheral blood. Every receptor here comes from a woman in her sixties with acute or convalescent COVID-19.

The chain combines TRBV5-1 with TRBJ2-7; a weak D match, TRBD1 (5 bases). Germline CDR1 and CDR2: SGHRS and YFSETQ. The CDR3 is 13 amino acids. V lost 3 bases to trimming and J lost 2 bases, with 9 bases between them. CDR3 sequence (DNA): TGCGCCAGCAGCTACCCAGGGACCTACGAGCAGTACTTC. It specifies CASSYPGTYEQYF.

This clone was found once. This chain links TRBV5-1 with TRBJ2-5; TRBD2 is a possible D gene (5 bases). Trimming removed 7 bases at V and 5 bases at J, with 9 bases between. This CDR3 has 11 amino acids. Germline CDR1 is SGHRS and CDR2 is YFSETQ. The CDR3 is CASAGEETQYF. CDR3 DNA sequence: TGCGCCAGCGCCGGGGAGGAGACCCAGTACTTC.

For the CDR3, the DNA is TGTGCCAGCAGTGCCGGGTTTGGACAGCCCCAGCATTTT. It yields the protein CASSAGFGQPQHF. This sequence joins TRBV28 and TRBJ1-5, with D uncertain. Germline V CDR1 and CDR2: MDHEN, SYDVKM. Trimming took 5 bases from V and 7 from J, leaving 12 bases between them. The CDR3 is made up of 13 amino acids.

This chain joins TRBV6-5 and TRBJ1-2, with TRBD1 matching 8 bases. The CDR3 loop spans 15 amino acids. V lost 2 bases, J lost 8 bases, and 10 bases stayed unmatched. The germline V gene encodes CDR1 MNHEY and CDR2 SVGAGI. The CDR3 sequence is CASSYRDRQSAGYTF. CDR3 nucleotide sequence: TGTGCCAGCAGTTACCGGGACAGGCAATCGGCCGGCTACACCTTC.

The chain uses TRBV6-2 or TRBV6-3 and TRBJ1-6; no clear D. Between the trimmed V and J ends, which lost 6 bases and 7 bases, there was a span of 16 bases. The CDR3 contains 15 residues. Germline values: CDR1 MNHEY, CDR2 SVGEGT. CDR3 DNA sequence: TGTGCCAGCAGCTTTGTCCCTACGGGGAATTCACCCCTCCACTTT. Its protein is CASSFVPTGNSPLHF.

The rearrangement uses TRBV7-9 and TRBJ2-3; D call uncertain. This CDR3 has 14 residues. CDR1 and CDR2 (germline): SEHNR, FQNEAQ (reference sequence). Trimming took off 3 bases at V and 0 bases at J, with 7 bases between the two ends. The CDR3 region has the DNA TGTGCCAGCAGCTTGACTTCTAGCACAGATACGCAGTATTTT. Translating gives CASSLTSSTDTQYF.

The chain combines TRBV7-8 with TRBJ1-2; D gene uncertain. The V end lost 1 base, the J end lost 4 bases, and 10 bases lay between the germline ends. Germline CDR1 reads SGHVS; CDR2 reads FQNEAQ. The CDR3 is 14 amino acids. The CDR3 nucleotides are TGTGCCAGCAGCTTAGAATCCGAGAGCTATGGCTACACCTTC. The encoded protein is CASSLESESYGYTF.

The V and J genes are TRBV5-1 and TRBJ2-3, with 8 bases fitting TRBD1. The V and J ends lost 0 bases and 3 bases, in that order; junction bases with no gene match: 3. The CDR3 runs 15 residues. Germline V CDR1 and CDR2: SGHRS, YFSETQ. The CDR3 protein is CASSLGGQGTDTQYF. The DNA for the CDR3 is TGCGCCAGCAGCTTGGGTGGACAGGGTACAGATACGCAGTATTTT.

V is TRBV5-6 and J is TRBJ2-7; D is uncertain. V gave up 0 bases and J gave up 3 bases, with 13 bases separating them. Germline CDR1 and CDR2: SGHDT and YYEEEE. There are 15 residues in the CDR3. CDR3 in DNA: TGTGCCAGCAGCTTGGAGGCCCAGAGGAACTACGAGCAGTACTTC. This codes for CASSLEAQRNYEQYF.

The chain recombines TRBV7-2 with TRBJ1-6; D remains unclear. CDR3 length: 13 amino acids. V gave up 0 bases and J gave up 14 bases, with 11 bases separating them. Germline-derived CDR1 and CDR2 are SGHTA and FQGNSA. CDR3 amino acids: CASSLAGVESLHF. CDR3 DNA: TGTGCCAGCAGCTTAGCCGGTGTTGAGTCCCTCCACTTT.

The J gene is TRBJ2-3, the V gene TRBV21-1; TRBD1 is the table's D call and was not checked against the DNA. TRBV21-1 is annotated as a pseudogene. This CDR3 spans 13 amino acids. CDR3 region: CASSGQASDTQYF. CDR3 DNA: TGTGCCAGCAGCGGCCAGGCGTCAGATACGCAGTATTTT.

The chain joins TRBV5-4 to TRBJ2-5, with D possibly TRBD2 on 6 matching bases. Germline CDR1 reads SGHNT; CDR2 reads YYREEE (reference sequence). This CDR3 has 14 amino acids. The V gene lost 2 bases and the J gene lost 1 base, with 9 bases spanning the gap. The CDR3 coding sequence is TGTGCCAGCAGCTTCGGGACTCCCCAAGAGACCCAGTACTTC. Its translation: CASSFGTPQETQYF.

The V gene is TRBV5-1, the J gene TRBJ1-1, with 8 positions matching TRBD1. The germline V gene encodes CDR1 SGHRS and CDR2 YFSETQ. This CDR3 comprises 15 residues. The V and J ends lost 1 base and 0 bases, in that order; junction bases with no gene match: 2. CDR3 loop: CASSLTGGLNTEAFF. The CDR3 DNA reads as TGCGCCAGCAGCTTGACAGGGGGGTTGAACACTGAAGCTTTCTTT.